The clone carrying this T cell receptor (beta chain) has just a few counts. This sample was taken from a study of T cell changes during pregnancy in multiple sclerosis. Germline lookup yields CDR1 KGHSH and CDR2 LQKENI. Trimming left V 4 bases short and J 5 bases short, with 14 bases between. The CDR3 length is 14 residues. Sequencing was performed with immunoSEQ multiplex PCR; in TCRdb, only in-frame clones are kept and a portion is missing. The data show under 85,000 clones, around 94% seen once. The sequence came from a female donor with multiple sclerosis, enrolled in a pregnancy study. This specimen consisted of CD4+ T cells from peripheral blood mononuclear cells, obtained before pregnancy. V gene TRBV18 combines with J gene TRBJ2-5, with D possibly being TRBD1 (5 bases). CDR3 coding DNA: TGTGCCAGCTCACTCAGGGTAAACAGGGAGACCCAGTACTTC. It specifies CASSLRVNRETQYF.